This T cell receptor beta chain comes out of a study of cytomegalovirus exposure and HLA in healthy donors. The PCR ran on 60 Vbeta and 13 Jbeta primers. Clones were sequenced by immunoSEQ multiplex PCR, and TCRdb holds only the in-frame ones, with some missing. The sample has 25,000 to 40,000 clones. In the case of this clone: The antigen is undetermined.

The CDR3 is 14 residues long. Per the germline V gene, CDR1 is SGHNT and CDR2 is YYREEE (reference sequence). V was cut by 2 bases and J by 8 bases, with 16 bases left in between. Study-level findings and limits: The study designated 150 to 200 TCR beta chains cytomegalovirus-associated. Productive status was seen about 90% or about 30% of the time for most TCR beta V segments in an earlier analysis. V- and J-gene trimming of TCR beta was linked (in a later analysis) to a missense DCLRE1C variant.

The sequenced sample was PBMCs. This receptor was taken from a woman in her thirties or forties in good health and CMV-seropositive. The J gene is TRBJ1-2, the V gene TRBV5-4; possible D gene TRBD1, 6 bases. CDR3 sequence: CASSFGTGQSGYTF. CDR3 nucleotides: TGTGCCAGCAGCTTCGGCACAGGGCAGAGCGGCTACACCTTC.